Included here is one T cell receptor beta chain sequence, with context. Its antigen is unidentified. Only Caucasian adults living in Nashville, Tennessee made up the donor group. Produced via immunoSEQ multiplex PCR; TCRdb's table is partial and in-frame only. The sample yields about 1.4 million clones, 96% seen once. V shed 1 base, J shed 3 bases, and the junction held 6 bases outside the gene matches. The CDR3 runs 15 residues. CDR1 is SGHTA, CDR2 FQGNSA, per germline. These data originate in a study of shared clonotypes between healthy human individuals. Overall study results and limits: The study sampled only blood, and tissue repertoires likely differ.

Sequencing was performed on naive CD4+ T cells sorted from blood. The subset is: CD45RA+ positively selected. This TCR was recovered from a man younger than 40 in good health. This sequence joins TRBV7-2 and TRBJ2-7, with TRBD1 matching over 7 bases. DNA for the CDR3: TGTGCCAGCAGCTTAGGTCTAGGACAGGTCTACGAGCAGTACTTC. This sequence encodes CASSLGLGQVYEQYF.